This TCR beta chain was identified during a study of blood T cell repertoires in COVID-19. Seattle's enrolled individuals joined amid active infection and were then monitored longitudinally. Original handling: It was from reference gene primer amplification that nucleated cell counts were estimated. Clones were sequenced by immunoSEQ multiplex PCR, and TCRdb holds only the in-frame ones, with some missing. D and trimming come from the DNA, and the V and J calls and clone size come from that table. The sample holds approximately 150,000 clones; approximately 86% are singletons and the top ten take approximately 8.2%. This CDR3 spans 13 amino acids. The V gene lost 7 bases and the J gene lost 3 bases, with 15 bases spanning the gap. Germline V lookup: CDR1 SQVTM, CDR2 ANQGSEA.

Sequencing was carried out using peripheral blood. This rearrangement joins TRBV29-1 to TRBJ1-1; possible D gene TRBD1, 5 bases. This sequence was found in a woman of 80 years or more with COVID-19, enrolled during active disease. CDR3 loop: CSALLGGYTEAFF. CDR3 nucleotides: TGCAGCGCCCTCTTGGGGGGGTACACTGAAGCTTTCTTT.